This T cell receptor (beta chain) was observed in a study of CD8+ T cells in alopecia areata. The wider study: Each day, treated patients took oral tofacitinib twice, at 5 to 10 mg per dose. General study findings and limits: Within the top 100, expanded CD8+ clones significantly decreased with tofacitinib, as did scalp clonality. Higher clonality than in normal scalp was seen in lesional scalp, especially alopecia totalis/universalis. Scalp and blood samples kept many expanded lesional clones throughout tofacitinib.

Treatment of the sample: oral pan-JAK inhibitor, 5-10 mg twice daily. Only one count was recorded for this clone. The antigen remains unidentified. Extracted from the samples, RNA was reverse transcribed into cDNA to serve as the sequencing template. Some clones are missing from TCRdb's copy, which holds only in-frame ones; the method was immunoSEQ multiplex PCR. The data contain roughly 190,000 clones, 50% to 60% of them singletons. CDR3 length equals 15 residues. V was trimmed by 7 bases and J by 4 bases, leaving 17 bases between them. The germline CDR1 and CDR2 sequences are SNHLY and FYNNEI. The sample was CD4+ T cells sorted from blood, taken at week 4, from a patient treated with tofacitinib. The chain carries TRBV2 and TRBJ1-5; D uncertain. This sequence originates from a human donor with alopecia areata. CDR3 sequence reads: CASTPDGKVNQPQHF. Written as DNA, the CDR3 is TGTGCCAGCACCCCAGACGGAAAGGTAAATCAGCCCCAGCATTTT.